One and the same sample provided the 8 T cell receptor beta chains below, sequenced in a study of T-cell reconstitution after alpha-beta-depleted transplantation in children. It was with unique molecular identifiers that the TCRbeta library was prepared. TCRdb used MiXCR to reprocess the PCR reads, holding one entry per CDR3 protein. The sample has around 94,000 distinct CDR3 sequences; 5% to 6% are singletons. This sample comprised PBMCs, mostly from graft donor cells, obtained 60 days after TCRalphabeta/CD19-depleted stem cell transplant. These receptor sequences come from a female patient between 2 and 15 years old who had a stem cell transplant for Fanconi anemia, so the T cells may come from the graft donor.

Many counts were recorded for this clonotype. The CDR3 DNA follows: TGTGCCAGCAGCTTCGGGACAGGGGCCTACGAGCAGTACTTC. Translated: CASSFGTGAYEQYF. V is TRBV7-9 and J is TRBJ2-7; 10 positions agree with TRBD1. The germline CDR1 and CDR2 sequences are SEHNR and FQNEAQ (reference sequence). The CDR3 spans 14 residues. V shed 3 bases, J shed 2 bases, and the junction held 1 base outside the gene matches.

There are many counts of this clonotype. The gene calls are TRBV20-1 and TRBJ2-1, with 8 bases that match TRBD2. Germline CDR1 reads DFQATT; CDR2 reads SNEGSKA (reference sequence). V trimming: 3 bases; J trimming: 9 bases; junction bases outside the gene matches: 7. The CDR3 loop spans 13 amino acids. CDR3 sequence (DNA): TGCAGTGCTAGCGGGGGGGCCGGGAGTGAGCAGTTCTTC. Amino acids: CSASGGAGSEQFF.

This clonotype was seen at least ten times. The J gene is TRBJ2-3, the V gene TRBV7-3; TRBD1 is a possible D gene (6 bases). Germline V gene sequence: CDR1 SGHTA, CDR2 FQGTGA. Trimming shortened V by 4 bases and J by 4 bases, and 6 bases separated the two germline ends. The CDR3 loop spans 12 amino acids. The DNA for the CDR3 is TGTGCCAGCAGCTCAGGGGCAGATACGCAGTATTTT. This translates into CASSSGADTQYF.

This clonotype was seen repeatedly, ten times or more. J is TRBJ2-7 and V is TRBV7-3; 8 bases map to TRBD1. Germline V gene data show CDR1 as SGHTA and CDR2 as FQGTGA. Unmatched junction bases numbered 6, after V lost 2 bases and J lost 0 bases. The CDR3 is made up of 16 amino acids. The chain's CDR3 is CASSLDRDRFSYEQYF. In DNA, the CDR3 is TGTGCCAGCAGCTTAGATCGGGACAGGTTCTCCTACGAGCAGTACTTC.

This clonotype was seen many times. This CDR3 is CASSQPEGLLETQYF. Here the CDR3 DNA reads TGTGCCAGCAGCCAGCCGGAGGGGCTCCTAGAGACCCAGTACTTC. This chain joins TRBV9 and TRBJ2-5, with D maybe TRBD2 (6 bases). This CDR3 region has 15 residues. Germline V gene data show CDR1 as SGDLS and CDR2 as YYNGEE. V was cut by 4 bases and J by 4 bases, with 17 bases left in between.

The CDR3 DNA reads TGTGCCAGCAGGGAACAGGCTCCGAACACTGAAGCTTTCTTT. Translating it yields CASREQAPNTEAFF. This chain links TRBV28 with TRBJ1-1, with a weak D call TRBD1 (5 bases). Between the trimmed V and J ends, which lost 6 bases and 1 base, there was a span of 12 bases. The germline V gene has CDR1 MDHEN and CDR2 SYDVKM. This CDR3 has 14 residues.

There are many counts of this clonotype. The rearrangement joins TRBV10-3 to TRBJ1-1; D uncertain. Germline V CDR1 and CDR2: ENHRY, SYGVKD. The CDR3 has 14 amino acids. V was cut by 0 bases and J by 2 bases, with 7 bases left in between. CDR3: CAISESGSNTEAFF. The CDR3 DNA reads TGTGCCATCAGTGAGTCCGGGAGCAACACTGAAGCTTTCTTT.

This clonotype appeared many times. The chain links TRBV12-3 or TRBV12-4 to TRBJ2-5, with D tentatively TRBD1 or TRBD2 (5 bases each). Trimming pared 3 bases from V and 2 bases from J, leaving 10 bases between. This CDR3 is built from 14 residues. CDR3 sequence (DNA): TGTGCCAGCAGTTTGGCAGGGAGTCAAGAGACCCAGTACTTC. Protein product: CASSLAGSQETQYF.